These T cell receptor beta chains were read from a single sample in a study of blood T cells in healthy people across ages. TCRdb re-called the 5' RACE reads through MiXCR, storing one row per CDR3 protein. Here the sample spans about 670,000 distinct CDR3 sequences, under 65% being singletons. The sequencing input was blood. All receptors derive from a woman older than 75 in good health. The CDR3 runs from the conserved cysteine through the conserved F or W. The D gene is left open where the match is weak. Not all rows give a size; the values are once, few, many and, for expanded clones, a class.

cdr3_nt cdr3_aa v_call d_call clone_size j_call
TGCAGTTCCGTAGCGGGAACCACAGATACGCAGTATTTT CSSVAGTTDTQYF TRBV20-1 TRBD2 . TRBJ2-3
TGCGCCAGCAGCTCGACTAATGCTGAGCAGTTCTTC CASSSTNAEQFF TRBV5-1 . . TRBJ2-1
TGCAGTGCTAGGGGACTAGCGGGAGGGAATGAGCAGTTCTTC CSARGLAGGNEQFF TRBV20-1 TRBD2 . TRBJ2-1
TGTGCCAGCAGCCTAAGGGGAGTGAACACTGAAGCTTTCTTT CASSLRGVNTEAFF TRBV27 . . TRBJ1-1
TGTGCCAGCAGTCGATCCTACCAGGGGGTTAATAGCAATCAGCCCCAGCATTTT CASSRSYQGVNSNQPQHF TRBV6-1 TRBD1 few TRBJ1-5
TGTGCCAGCAGCTTAAAACTCACCAATGAGCAGTTCTTC CASSLKLTNEQFF TRBV7-6 . . TRBJ2-1
TGTGCCAGCAGTTCCGGACAGGGTGGGGAGTACTTC CASSSGQGGEYF TRBV27 TRBD1 . TRBJ2-5
TGTGCCAACAGTGTAGCACAGAGTCCCTACGAGCAGTACTTC CANSVAQSPYEQYF TRBV25-1 . . TRBJ2-7
TGCGCCAGCGGCTCTCAGGAACAGGGGGCTGCTGGCTACACCTTC CASGSQEQGAAGYTF TRBV5-1 TRBD1 . TRBJ1-2
TGCGCCAGCAGCCAATTCCCAAAGGGGTCCGGGGCCAACGTCCTGACTTTC CASSQFPKGSGANVLTF TRBV4-1 . . TRBJ2-6
TGCAGTGTCCCCCTGGAGGAGGGCGCAGATACGCAGTATTTT CSVPLEEGADTQYF TRBV20-1 . . TRBJ2-3
TGTGCCAGCAGCTCCGGGACAGGGGTTACTGAAGCTTTCTTT CASSSGTGVTEAFF TRBV7-6 TRBD1 . TRBJ1-1
TGCAGCGGGGACAGAATGAACACTGAAGCTTTCTTT CSGDRMNTEAFF TRBV29-1 TRBD1 few TRBJ1-1
TGTGCCAGCAGTAACCGCCAACCCAATCTAGCGAGCACCGGGGAGCTGTTTTTT CASSNRQPNLASTGELFF TRBV6-1 . few TRBJ2-2
TGCAGTGCTAGAGATGGGACACGCGAATATAGCAATCAGCCCCAGCATTTT CSARDGTREYSNQPQHF TRBV20-1 . many TRBJ1-5
TGCAGCGTTGATGTCGGGGCTAGCACAGATACGCAGTATTTT CSVDVGASTDTQYF TRBV29-1 . many TRBJ2-3
TGCGCCAGCAGCCAAATTTCCGGGGTGGCCACTGAAGCTTTCTTT CASSQISGVATEAFF TRBV4-1 . . TRBJ1-1
TGTGCCAGCAGCGCACACGGCAGGGGACTAGAGACCCAGTTCTTC CASSAHGRGLETQFF TRBV14 TRBD2 once TRBJ2-1